The sequence of this T cell receptor beta chain was determined in a study of shared clonotypes between healthy human individuals. As for the study in general: The cohort had two women and three men, ages 18 to 49. Findings and limits, study-wide: Generally, estimated richness proved larger in naive subsets than it did in memory subsets.

Trimming shortened V by 0 bases and J by 1 base, and 10 bases separated the two germline ends. The CDR3 has 15 residues. CDR1 SGHRS and CDR2 YFSETQ come from the germline V gene. In regard to this clone: The antigen is not known.

Libraries were prepared by immunoSEQ multiplex PCR; TCRdb keeps only in-frame clonotypes and omits some of them. The table lists over a million clones, just under 99% of them singletons. The chain employs TRBV5-1 and TRBJ1-2, with a possible D match to TRBD1 (5 bases). The clonotype was recovered from a man aged 30-40 years in good health. Sequences were obtained from naive CD4+ T cells sorted from blood. Subset here: CD45RA+ positively selected. The CDR3 region has the DNA TGCGCCAGCAGCTTGGGGGTACAGGTTAACTATGGCTACACCTTC. It yields the protein CASSLGVQVNYGYTF.